These 26 T cell receptor beta chains share one sample of origin, sequenced in a study of blood T cell repertoires in COVID-19. Clones were read by immunoSEQ multiplex PCR, and TCRdb kept only the in-frame ones, dropping some. The data show about 120,000 clones, with around 87% seen just once and around 30% held by the top ten. Sequencing was performed on peripheral blood. All receptors come from a man between 65 and 85 years old with active or convalescent COVID-19.

V usage is TRBV27 and J usage is TRBJ1-2; tentative D call: TRBD1 (6 bases). The germline V and J ends were trimmed by 6 bases and 0 bases, with 11 bases remaining between them. CDR3 length: 14 residues. The V gene's germline CDR1 is MNHEY and CDR2 SMNVEV (reference sequence). The CDR3, as DNA: TGTGCCAGCAGCCGGGACATCCCTAACTATGGCTACACCTTC. Protein sequence: CASSRDIPNYGYTF.

V usage is TRBV6-5 and J usage is TRBJ1-2, with 8 bases identical to TRBD1. The trim removed 2 bases at V and 2 bases at J, leaving 4 bases unmatched. Germline V lookup: CDR1 MNHEY, CDR2 SVGAGI. The CDR3 consists of 15 residues. CDR3 DNA sequence: TGTGCCAGCAGTTACGCTGGACAGGGAAACTATGGCTACACCTTC. Residues: CASSYAGQGNYGYTF.

V and J are TRBV15 and TRBJ1-4, with D perhaps TRBD1 (6 bases). The V and J ends lost 2 bases and 8 bases respectively, with 12 bases between them. The germline V gene encodes CDR1 LNHNV and CDR2 YYDKDF (reference sequence). This CDR3 comprises 14 residues. The CDR3: CATSRPQGWEKLFF. CDR3 coding DNA: TGTGCCACCAGCAGACCACAGGGCTGGGAAAAACTGTTTTTT.

A few counts support this clone. J is TRBJ1-3 and V is TRBV4-1, with D possibly TRBD1 on 6 matching bases. Trimming took 0 bases from V and 3 from J, leaving 15 bases between them. The CDR3 length is 17 residues. Germline assignment: CDR1 MGHRA and CDR2 YSYEKL. CDR3 loop: CASSQDQPGAVGNTIYF. The CDR3 nucleotides read TGCGCCAGCAGCCAAGATCAGCCAGGGGCGGTTGGAAACACCATATATTTT.

The chain combines TRBV11-2 with TRBJ1-5; 8 bases map to TRBD1. Germline V CDR1 and CDR2: SGHAT, FQNNGV. With V trimmed by 1 base and J by 4 bases, 6 bases remained unmatched. The CDR3 consists of 16 residues. The CDR3 bases are TGTGCCAGCAGCTTAGGCCCAGGGGGCCAGAATCAGCCCCAGCATTTT. Translated: CASSLGPGGQNQPQHF.

The chain recombines TRBV19 with TRBJ1-5; D unresolved. CDR1 is LNHDA, CDR2 SQIVND, per germline (reference sequence). The CDR3 sequence is 15 residues long. With 4 bases removed from V and 2 bases from J, the gap between germline ends came to 12 bases. CDR3 protein: CASSNGRWGNQPQHF. The CDR3 DNA follows: TGTGCCAGTAGTAACGGGAGGTGGGGCAATCAGCCCCAGCATTTT.

This clone was seen just once. The chain employs TRBV27 and TRBJ2-2; TRBD2 agrees at 11 bases. V shed 9 bases and J 0 bases; nucleotides not matched to a gene: 21. The CDR3 is 21 amino acids. CDR1 and CDR2 from the germline V gene are MNHEY and SMNVEV (reference sequence). CDR3 residues: CARYPGTSGFPSRSNTGELFF. The CDR3 DNA is TGTGCCAGATACCCCGGGACTAGCGGTTTTCCAAGCCGATCGAACACCGGGGAGCTGTTTTTT.

The V and J genes are TRBV27 and TRBJ2-3, with 8 bases lining up with TRBD2. Losses at the gene ends were 3 bases for V and 1 base for J; bases not matched to a gene: 12. The CDR3 runs to 18 residues. CDR1 is MNHEY, CDR2 SMNVEV, per germline (reference sequence). The CDR3 DNA reads TGTGCCAGCAGTTTTAAGGCTAGCGGGTCCTCTGGCACAGATACGCAGTATTTT. Translated, it gives CASSFKASGSSGTDTQYF.

This chain uses TRBV6-5 with TRBJ2-7; the D gene is possibly TRBD2 (7 bases). Trimming pared 6 bases from V and 6 bases from J, leaving 21 bases between. Per germline, CDR1 MNHEY and CDR2 SVGAGI. This CDR3 spans 15 amino acids. The CDR3 region has the DNA TGTGCCAGCAGATCTGACCCCCGAGGGGGGGGCGAGCAGTACTTC. As protein: CASRSDPRGGGEQYF.

Only one count was recorded for this clone. Other nucleotide sequences from this sample produce the same CDR3. The chain couples TRBV11-3 to TRBJ2-7, with TRBD1 as a possible D gene (6 bases). From germline, CDR1 is SGHNT and CDR2 YENEEA. The CDR3 loop spans 15 amino acids. V was shortened by 3 bases and J by 3 bases, with 15 bases between the two germline ends. CDR3 sequence: CASSFASGHIYEQYF. Here the CDR3 DNA reads TGTGCCAGCAGCTTTGCCTCGGGACATATCTACGAGCAGTACTTC.

This clone was detected a few times. The CDR3 region is CASSNPGQGSNQPQHF. The CDR3 bases are TGTGCCAGTAGTAATCCGGGACAGGGGAGCAATCAGCCCCAGCATTTT. The J gene is TRBJ1-5, the V gene TRBV19, with 10 bases identical to TRBD1. The CDR3 length is 16 residues. Germline CDR1 LNHDA, CDR2 SQIVND (reference sequence). With V trimmed by 4 bases and J by 1 base, 4 bases remained unmatched.

This rearrangement joins TRBV2 to TRBJ2-1; 7 nucleotides line up with TRBD2. Germline values: CDR1 SNHLY, CDR2 FYNNEI. CDR3 size: 15 residues. Trimming cost V 3 bases and J 2 bases; bases outside gene matches: 4. CDR3 residues: CASSDGGRTYNEQFF. DNA of the CDR3: TGTGCCAGCAGTGACGGCGGGAGAACCTACAATGAGCAGTTCTTC.

J is TRBJ2-7 and V is TRBV5-5; TRBD1 aligns across 10 bases. This CDR3 is 18 amino acids long. Germline values: CDR1 SGHKS, CDR2 YYEKEE (reference sequence). Trimming removed 4 bases from V and 0 bases from J; junction bases left unmatched: 13. CDR3 DNA sequence: TGTGCCAGCAGCCGCAACCAGCAGACAGGGGGCGGCTCCTACGAGCAGTACTTC. As protein: CASSRNQQTGGGSYEQYF.

The V and J genes are TRBV28 and TRBJ1-1; D gene unclear. V lost 5 bases to trimming and J lost 4 bases, with 20 bases between them. Germline V CDR1 and CDR2: MDHEN, SYDVKM. The CDR3 sequence is 16 residues long. CDR3 nucleotides: TGTGCCAGCAGTCCCCTCGGGGTTGGGGAGGTCACTGAAGCTTTCTTT. This codes for CASSPLGVGEVTEAFF.

This clone appeared a single time. The rearrangement links TRBV3-1 (or the pseudogene TRBV3-2) to TRBJ1-2; D not resolved. The germline gives CDR1 LGHDT, CDR2 YNNKEL (reference sequence). V lost 4 bases and J 4 bases, leaving 7 bases between the germline ends. The CDR3 is 12 amino acids. CDR3 sequence reads: CASSPGSYGYTF. In nucleotides, the CDR3 is TGTGCCAGCAGCCCCGGGTCCTATGGCTACACCTTC.

The V and J genes are TRBV4-1 and TRBJ2-7; 12 bases are a match to TRBD2. This CDR3 is built from 15 residues. With 4 bases clipped from V and 5 bases from J, the junction kept 6 bases outside the gene matches. Germline V CDR1 and CDR2: MGHRA, YSYEKL. The CDR3 nucleotides are TGCGCCAGCAGCCCCCTGACTAGCGGGAGAAACGAGCAGTACTTC. Translated: CASSPLTSGRNEQYF.

The chain is built from TRBV25-1 and TRBJ2-1; D gene unclear. CDR1 MGHDK and CDR2 SYGVNS come from the germline V gene. The V and J ends lost 6 bases and 4 bases respectively, with 7 bases between them. The CDR3 runs 12 residues. Written as DNA, the CDR3 is TGTGCCAGCAGCGAACTGTACAATGAGCAGTTCTTC. Translating it yields CASSELYNEQFF.

The table lists this clone with a count of one. This rearrangement joins TRBV5-1 to TRBJ2-1; 8 bases fit TRBD2. Germline trimming cut 4 bases from V and 5 bases from J; bases unmatched to any gene: 8. Germline values: CDR1 SGHRS, CDR2 YFSETQ. The CDR3 loop spans 15 amino acids. The CDR3 DNA is TGCGCCAGCAGCACATTAGCGGGATGGGACAATGAGCAGTTCTTC. It encodes CASSTLAGWDNEQFF.

The gene calls are TRBV9 and TRBJ1-2; possibly TRBD1 for D (6 bases). Germline lookup yields CDR1 SGDLS and CDR2 YYNGEE. Trimming stripped 0 bases from V and 8 bases from J, with 11 bases between. This CDR3 spans 13 amino acids. As DNA, the CDR3 is TGTGCCAGCAGCGTAGTGGGGGCGGTGGGCTACACCTTC. Protein product: CASSVVGAVGYTF.

V gene TRBV19 combines with J gene TRBJ1-1; 8 bases are a match to TRBD1. Unmatched junction bases numbered 13, after V lost 4 bases and J lost 6 bases. Germline assignment: CDR1 LNHDA and CDR2 SQIVND (reference sequence). This CDR3 is 16 amino acids long. In DNA form, the CDR3 reads TGTGCCAGTAGTACCCAGCAGGGGGCGGCTTTTGCTGAAGCTTTCTTT. As protein: CASSTQQGAAFAEAFF.

As regards this clone: The identical CDR3 is also encoded by other nucleotide sequences in the sample. The chain couples TRBV7-6 to TRBJ1-5, with 10 bases that match TRBD1. The CDR3 extends over 15 amino acids. V lost 1 base, J lost 5 bases, and 2 bases stayed unmatched. Looked up from germline, CDR1 is SGHVS and CDR2 is FNYEAQ. The chain's CDR3 is CASSLGQGADQPQHF. The CDR3 bases are TGTGCCAGCAGCTTAGGACAGGGGGCTGATCAGCCCCAGCATTTT.

V is TRBV19 and J is TRBJ2-1, with TRBD2 as a possible D gene (5 bases). The CDR3 is 14 residues long. Germline V gives CDR1 LNHDA, CDR2 SQIVND (reference sequence). V lost 7 bases and J 9 bases, leaving 19 bases between the germline ends. The chain's CDR3 is CASKPREILAEQFF. The CDR3 coding sequence is TGTGCCAGTAAACCCCGGGAAATATTGGCTGAGCAGTTCTTC.

The J gene is TRBJ2-2, the V gene TRBV28; 8 bases line up with TRBD2. Trimming at V came to 3 bases and at J to 7 bases, leaving 13 bases not matched to a gene. Germline CDR1 is MDHEN and CDR2 is SYDVKM. CDR3 length equals 17 residues. The DNA for the CDR3 is TGTGCCAGCAGTTTCTTAACTACTAGCGGTACGGACGGGGAGCTGTTTTTT. Protein: CASSFLTTSGTDGELFF.

The rearrangement links TRBV19 to TRBJ1-3; possible D gene TRBD1, 6 bases. The CDR3 covers 15 residues. Germline CDR1 and CDR2: LNHDA and SQIVND (reference sequence). The V end lost 2 bases, the J end lost 2 bases, and 10 bases lay between the germline ends. CDR3 sequence: CASSISGTTGNTIYF. As DNA, the CDR3 is TGTGCCAGTAGTATATCCGGGACAACTGGAAACACCATATATTTT.

J is TRBJ1-2 and V is TRBV19; 11 positions match TRBD1. The germline gives CDR1 LNHDA, CDR2 SQIVND (reference sequence). The CDR3 consists of 14 residues. V shed 5 bases and J 4 bases; nucleotides not matched to a gene: 3. DNA for the CDR3: TGTGCCAGTAGTTCTGGGACAGGGGGCTATGGCTACACCTTC. It encodes CASSSGTGGYGYTF.

V usage is TRBV28 and J usage is TRBJ1-1; D may be TRBD1 (5 bases). Trimming cost V 6 bases and J 1 base, with 12 bases left between them. Germline CDR1 and CDR2: MDHEN and SYDVKM. The CDR3 consists of 14 residues. The CDR3 reads CASSYPGGNTEAFF. For the CDR3, the DNA is TGTGCCAGCAGCTACCCGGGGGGGAACACTGAAGCTTTCTTT.